The entry below describes one TCR beta chain. As yet, its antigen is unknown. The data were obtained in a study of shared clonotypes between healthy human individuals. About the research overall: Each donor had three CD4 naive, three CD4 memory, two CD8 naive and one CD8 memory plate.

The assay was immunoSEQ multiplex PCR, and TCRdb's table has in-frame clones only and misses some. The sample lists about 2.4 million clones, approximately 93% occurring once. This CDR3 comprises 15 residues. The germline V gene encodes CDR1 SGHNT and CDR2 YYREEE (reference sequence). Trimming took off 4 bases at V and 0 bases at J, with 14 bases between the two ends. Findings and limits, study-wide: Naive CD4 clonotypes were shared across a few donors at about 5.3%. Sample collection involved blood only; tissue repertoires are likely different.

Material for sequencing was naive CD4+ T cells from PBMCs. Sample subset: CD45RA+ positively selected. The V call is TRBV5-4, the J call TRBJ2-7, with D tentatively TRBD2 (6 bases). The clonotype originates from a young man in good health. Some clones in this sample may be carry-over from other donors' samples. CDR3 protein: CASSTSPGNSYEQYF. CDR3 bases: TGTGCCAGCAGCACTAGCCCCGGGAACTCCTACGAGCAGTACTTC.